The text below deals with one T cell receptor beta chain. This sample is drawn from a study of blood T cell repertoires in COVID-19. Method: immunoSEQ multiplex PCR; TCRdb's copy keeps in-frame clones and lacks some. The sample consists of about 230,000 clones, around 83% of them appearing once. This sequence was found in a woman aged 40 to 55 who had recovered from COVID-19. Sequencing was done on a sample of peripheral blood.

This CDR3 reads CASSYTSGGDETQYF. CDR3 DNA sequence: TGTGCCAGCAGTTACACTAGCGGGGGGGACGAGACCCAGTACTTC. V gene TRBV6-2 or TRBV6-3 combines with J gene TRBJ2-5, with 13 bases aligning to TRBD2. The CDR3 sequence is 15 residues long. J gave up 5 bases and V 2 bases, and 2 bases lay outside the gene matches. Germline values: CDR1 MNHEY, CDR2 SVGEGT.